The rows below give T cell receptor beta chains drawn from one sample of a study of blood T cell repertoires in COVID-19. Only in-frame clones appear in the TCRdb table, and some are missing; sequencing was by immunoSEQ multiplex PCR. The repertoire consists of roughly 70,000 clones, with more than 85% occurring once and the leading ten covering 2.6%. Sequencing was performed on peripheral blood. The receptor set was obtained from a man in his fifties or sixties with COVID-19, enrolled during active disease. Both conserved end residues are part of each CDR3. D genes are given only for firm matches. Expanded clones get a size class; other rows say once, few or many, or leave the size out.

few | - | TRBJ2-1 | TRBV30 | TGTGCCTGGAACGCAGGATCCTACAATGAGCAGTTCTTC | CAWNAGSYNEQFF
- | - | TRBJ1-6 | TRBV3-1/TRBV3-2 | TGTGCCAGCAGCCAAGATCACAGAATAGATTCACCCCTCCACTTT | CASSQDHRIDSPLHF
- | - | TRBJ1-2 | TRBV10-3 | TGTGCCATCAGTGAGGAGGTGGGCTACACCTTC | CAISEEVGYTF
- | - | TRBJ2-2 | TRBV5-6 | TGTGCCAGCAGCTGGGGCCCCACAGGGTACCAGGGCACCGGGGAGCTGTTTTTT | CASSWGPTGYQGTGELFF
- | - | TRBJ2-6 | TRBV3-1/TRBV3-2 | TGTGCCAGCACCACAGGGCCTGGGGCCAACGTCCTGACTTTC | CASTTGPGANVLTF
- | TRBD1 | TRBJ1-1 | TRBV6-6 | TGTGCCAGCAGTCGACTACAGGGGGCGACTGAAGCTTTCTTT | CASSRLQGATEAFF
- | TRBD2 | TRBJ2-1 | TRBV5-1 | TGCGCCAGCAGCTTGAGCGGACTAGCATACAATGAGCAGTTCTTC | CASSLSGLAYNEQFF
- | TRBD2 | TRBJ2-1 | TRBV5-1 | TGCGCCAGCAGCTTAGGGTCTAGCGGTTTCGAGCAGTTCTTC | CASSLGSSGFEQFF
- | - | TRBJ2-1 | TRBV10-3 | TGTGCCATCAGTGAGTCGGCTCACAATGAGCAGTTCTTC | CAISESAHNEQFF
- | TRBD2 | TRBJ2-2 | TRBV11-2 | TGTGCCAGCAGCTTATTCCTAGCGGGAGGAGGGGGGGAGCTGTTTTTT | CASSLFLAGGGGELFF
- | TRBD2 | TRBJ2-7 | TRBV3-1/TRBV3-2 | TGTGCCAGCAGCCAAAGATTGGGGACTAGTTCTCTACAGTACTTC | CASSQRLGTSSLQYF
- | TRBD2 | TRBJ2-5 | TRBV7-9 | TGTGCCAGCAGCTTAGGGCTAGCGGGGGATCAAGAGACCCAGTACTTC | CASSLGLAGDQETQYF
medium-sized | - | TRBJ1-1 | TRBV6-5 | TGTGCCAGCGGGTTGGAGGGGAACACTGAAGCTTTCTTT | CASGLEGNTEAFF
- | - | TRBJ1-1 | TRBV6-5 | TGTGCCAGCAGTTACCGTACGGGGGGTCCTGAAGCTTTCTTT | CASSYRTGGPEAFF
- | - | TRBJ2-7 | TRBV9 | TGTGCCAGCAGCGTAGCCAGCGGCCACTACGAGCAGTACTTC | CASSVASGHYEQYF
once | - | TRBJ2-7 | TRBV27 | TGTGCCAGCAGTCTATCGGCAACCTACGAGCAGTACTTC | CASSLSATYEQYF
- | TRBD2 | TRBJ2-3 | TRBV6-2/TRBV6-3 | TGTGCCAGCAGTTCAGCGGGAGTGAAGGTTTCAGATACGCAGTATTTT | CASSSAGVKVSDTQYF
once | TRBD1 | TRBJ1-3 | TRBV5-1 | TGCGCCAGCAGCTTGGCAGGGGGTGATGGAAACACCATATATTTT | CASSLAGGDGNTIYF
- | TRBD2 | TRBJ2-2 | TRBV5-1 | TGCGCCAGCAGCCCCGGTCTAGCGGGAAACACCGGGGAGCTGTTTTTT | CASSPGLAGNTGELFF
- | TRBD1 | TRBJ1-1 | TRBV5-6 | TGTGCCAGCAGCCGACGGACAGGGCACACTGAAGCTTTCTTT | CASSRRTGHTEAFF
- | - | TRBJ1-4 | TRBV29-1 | TGCAGCGTTGAAGACTGGCAGGGCGAAAAACTGTTTTTT | CSVEDWQGEKLFF
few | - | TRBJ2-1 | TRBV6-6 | TGTGCCAGCAGCCTCGGAGATGAGCAGTTCTTC | CASSLGDEQFF
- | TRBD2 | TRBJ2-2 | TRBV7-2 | TGTGCCAGCACCCAGACTAGCGGGAGGGGCGGGGAGCTGTTTTTT | CASTQTSGRGGELFF
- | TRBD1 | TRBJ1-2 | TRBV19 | TGTGCCAGTAGTACGACAGGGGGAGAGACTAACTATGGCTACACCTTC | CASSTTGGETNYGYTF
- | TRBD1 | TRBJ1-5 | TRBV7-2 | TGTGCCAGCAGCATAGGGACAGCTTCGTCGTCCCAGCATTTT | CASSIGTASSSQHF
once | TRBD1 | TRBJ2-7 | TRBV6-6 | TGTGCCAGCAGATCCGGGACAGGGATGTACGAGCAGTACTTC | CASRSGTGMYEQYF
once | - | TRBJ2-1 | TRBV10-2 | TGCGCCAGTTCCTGGGAGGCTTACAATGAGCAGTTCTTC | CASSWEAYNEQFF
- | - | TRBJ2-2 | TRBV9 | TGTGCCAGCAGCGTAACCGAACCGTACAACGCCGGGGAGCTGTTTTTT | CASSVTEPYNAGELFF
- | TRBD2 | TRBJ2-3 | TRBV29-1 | TGCAGCGTACCGGGGGGGGGCTCTAGCACAGATACGCAGTATTTT | CSVPGGGSSTDTQYF
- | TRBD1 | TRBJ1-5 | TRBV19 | TGTGCCAGTAGTATCCCCAGGGGGTTTCGGAGCAATCAGCCCCAGCATTTT | CASSIPRGFRSNQPQHF
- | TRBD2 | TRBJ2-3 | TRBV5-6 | TGTGCCAGCAGCTTGGAACTAGCGTACACAGATACGCAGTATTTT | CASSLELAYTDTQYF
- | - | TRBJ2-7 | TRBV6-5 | TGTGCCAGCAAAAAAAGCGGAGAGTACGAGCAGTACTTC | CASKKSGEYEQYF
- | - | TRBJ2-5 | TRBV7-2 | TGTGCCAGCAGCATAGTCGTTGAAGAGACCCAGTACTTC | CASSIVVEETQYF
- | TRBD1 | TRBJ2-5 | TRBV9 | TGTGCCAGCAGCGTGGGAGGGGTCCGGACAGGGGGTTTGGAGACCCAGTACTTC | CASSVGGVRTGGLETQYF
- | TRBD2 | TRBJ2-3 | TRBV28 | TGTGCCAGCACCAATAGCGGGAGGGCCGTCCTGGATACGCAGTATTTT | CASTNSGRAVLDTQYF
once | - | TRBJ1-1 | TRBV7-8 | TGTGCCAGCAGCATCAGGGAAGGAGGGACTGAAGCTTTCTTT | CASSIREGGTEAFF
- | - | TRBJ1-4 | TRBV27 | TGTGCCAGCAGTTTGTGGCAGGGGCGGGAAAAACTGTTTTTT | CASSLWQGREKLFF
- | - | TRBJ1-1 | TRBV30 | TGTGCCTGGAGTGTCGGTGGAGCCGGAGGTACCTTGGAAGCTTTCTTT | CAWSVGGAGGTLEAFF
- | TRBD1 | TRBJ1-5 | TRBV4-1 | TGCGCCAGCAGCCCGAGGCTCGCGCCCGAGGGGGCTGGGGGCAATCAGCCCCAGCATTTT | CASSPRLAPEGAGGNQPQHF
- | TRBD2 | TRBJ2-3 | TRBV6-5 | TGTGCCAGCATGCCAGCGGGAGCGATAGATACGCAGTATTTT | CASMPAGAIDTQYF
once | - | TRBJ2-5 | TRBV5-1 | TGCGCCAGCAGAGGACAGTTTCGAGAGACCCAGTACTTC | CASRGQFRETQYF
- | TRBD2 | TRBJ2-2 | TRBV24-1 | TGTGCCACCAGTACTAGCGGACTAAACACCGGGGAGCTGTTTTTT | CATSTSGLNTGELFF
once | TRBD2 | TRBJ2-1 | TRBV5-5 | TGTGCCAGCAGCTTCCAACTAGCGGGGCGTGAGCAGTTCTTC | CASSFQLAGREQFF
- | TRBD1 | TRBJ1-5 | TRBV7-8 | TGTGCCAGCAGCTTAGCCAGGGGGGGCAATCAGCCCCAGCATTTT | CASSLARGGNQPQHF
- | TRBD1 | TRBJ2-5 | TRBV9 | TGTGCCAGCAGCGTAGCAGGGACAGGCCTCCAAGAGACCCAGTACTTC | CASSVAGTGLQETQYF